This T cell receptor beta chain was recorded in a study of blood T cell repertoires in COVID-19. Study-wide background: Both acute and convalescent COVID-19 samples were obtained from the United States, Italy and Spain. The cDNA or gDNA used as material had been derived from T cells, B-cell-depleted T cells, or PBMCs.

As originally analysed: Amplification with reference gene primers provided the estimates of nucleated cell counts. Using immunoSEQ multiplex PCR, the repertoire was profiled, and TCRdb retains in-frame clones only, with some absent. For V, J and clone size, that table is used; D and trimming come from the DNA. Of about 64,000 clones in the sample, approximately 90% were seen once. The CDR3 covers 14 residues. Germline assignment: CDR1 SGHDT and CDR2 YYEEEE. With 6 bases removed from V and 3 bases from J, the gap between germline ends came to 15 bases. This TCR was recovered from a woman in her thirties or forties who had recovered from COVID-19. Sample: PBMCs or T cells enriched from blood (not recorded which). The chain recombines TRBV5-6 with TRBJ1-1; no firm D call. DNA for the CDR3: TGTGCCAGCACCCCCAGGTTTACGGACACTGAAGCTTTCTTT. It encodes CASTPRFTDTEAFF.